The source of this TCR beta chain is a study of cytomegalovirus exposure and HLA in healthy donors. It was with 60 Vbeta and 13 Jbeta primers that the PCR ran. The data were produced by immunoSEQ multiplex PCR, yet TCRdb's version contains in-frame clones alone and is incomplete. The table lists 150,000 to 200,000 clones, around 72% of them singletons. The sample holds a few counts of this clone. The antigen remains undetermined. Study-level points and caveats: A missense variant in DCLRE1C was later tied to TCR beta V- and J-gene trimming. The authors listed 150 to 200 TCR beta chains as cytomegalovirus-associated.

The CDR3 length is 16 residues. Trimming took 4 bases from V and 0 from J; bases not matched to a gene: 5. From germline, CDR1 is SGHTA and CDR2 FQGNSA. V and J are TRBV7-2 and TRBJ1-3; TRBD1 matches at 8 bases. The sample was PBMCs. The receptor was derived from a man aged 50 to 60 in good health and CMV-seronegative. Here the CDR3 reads CASSSQGALSGNTIYF. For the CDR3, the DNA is TGTGCCAGCAGCTCTCAGGGGGCGCTCTCTGGAAACACCATATATTTT.